This entry lists 23 T cell receptor beta chains sequenced from one sample in a study of identical twins. TCRdb reprocessed the 5' RACE reads with MiXCR, giving one entry per CDR3 protein. The table has 570,000 or so distinct CDR3 sequences, 9.5% to 10% seen once. These same records also appear under a second study, on yellow fever vaccine responses in identical twins.

The sample taken for sequencing was PBMCs. These TCRs come from a woman aged 18-29 years in good health.

CDR3 sequence (DNA): TGTGCCAGCGACACAGGAGGTGAGCAGTTCTTC. Amino acid sequence: CASDTGGEQFF. The V gene is TRBV2, the J gene TRBJ2-1, with D perhaps TRBD1 or TRBD2 (5 bases each). Trimming removed 8 bases at V and 9 bases at J, with 11 bases between. The V gene's germline CDR1 is SNHLY and CDR2 FYNNEI. This CDR3 spans 11 amino acids.

This clonotype has more than one count but fewer than ten. The chain couples TRBV4-3 to TRBJ2-7, with TRBD2 matching over 7 bases. V trimming: 0 bases; J trimming: 3 bases; junction bases outside the gene matches: 8. The V gene's germline CDR1 is LGHNA and CDR2 YSLEER. This CDR3 has 16 residues. DNA of the CDR3: TGCGCCAGCAGCCAAGATTTGGCTAGCGGACTCTACGAGCAGTACTTC. Translated, it gives CASSQDLASGLYEQYF.

This clonotype was detected many times. The chain joins TRBV5-1 to TRBJ2-7, with 9 bases lining up with TRBD1. V dropped 4 bases and J dropped 2; count of bases not matched to a gene: 7. This CDR3 is built from 15 residues. Per germline, CDR1 SGHRS and CDR2 YFSETQ. CDR3 DNA sequence: TGCGCCAGCAGCACCGGACAGGGGTTGACCTACGAGCAGTACTTC. It specifies CASSTGQGLTYEQYF.

This clonotype was seen repeatedly, ten times or more. V is TRBV3-1 and J is TRBJ2-1, with D uncertain. The CDR3 extends over 16 amino acids. V was shortened by 1 base and J by 3 bases, with 13 bases between the two germline ends. CDR1 is LGHDT, CDR2 YNNKEL, per germline (reference sequence). The CDR3 DNA follows: TGTGCCAGCAGCCAAGCCATCTCCCTTATCTACAATGAGCAGTTCTTC. Its translation is CASSQAISLIYNEQFF.

This clonotype was counted between two and nine times. The chain links TRBV5-5 to TRBJ2-1; D remains ambiguous. The CDR3 sequence is 15 residues long. Between the trimmed V and J ends, which lost 3 bases and 4 bases, there was a span of 14 bases. Germline values: CDR1 SGHKS, CDR2 YYEKEE (reference sequence). CDR3 sequence reads: CASSYQQLGYNEQFF. CDR3 coding DNA: TGTGCCAGCAGCTACCAACAGCTCGGATACAATGAGCAGTTCTTC.

There are a few counts of this clonotype. In DNA form, the CDR3 reads TGCGCCAGCAGCCAAGAATCCGGGGCCGGGGAGCTGTTTTTT. Translation gives CASSQESGAGELFF. The rearrangement joins TRBV4-1 to TRBJ2-2; D perhaps matches TRBD2 (5 bases). CDR1 is MGHRA, CDR2 YSYEKL, per germline. Trimming stripped 0 bases from V and 6 bases from J, with 8 bases between. CDR3 size: 14 residues.

This clonotype was detected many times. V is TRBV3-1 and J is TRBJ1-5; D is unclear. Germline loops: CDR1 LGHDT, CDR2 YNNKEL (reference sequence). The V end was cut by 1 base, the J end by 1 base, with 5 bases between. The CDR3 is 14 residues long. CDR3 nucleotides: TGTGCCAGCAGCCAAGGACAAAGCAATCAGCCCCAGCATTTT. It yields the protein CASSQGQSNQPQHF. The full variable domain, completed using reference TRBV3-1 and TRBJ1-5, is DTAVSQTPKYLVTQMGNDKSIKCEQNLGHDTMYWYKQDSKKFLKIMFSYNNKELIINETVPNRFSPKSPDKAHLNLHINSLELGDSAVYFCASSQGQSNQPQHFGDGTRLSIL.

This clonotype was counted at least ten times. The chain's CDR3 is CSVEDISYEQYF. CDR3 in DNA: TGCAGCGTTGAAGACATCAGCTACGAGCAGTACTTC. The chain links TRBV29-1 to TRBJ2-7; D not certain. V shed 0 bases and J shed 3 bases, with 6 bases lying between them. CDR3 length: 12 amino acids. Looked up from germline, CDR1 is SQVTM and CDR2 is ANQGSEA.

The chain employs TRBV6-2 or TRBV6-3 and TRBJ1-2; no firm D call. The CDR3 totals 14 residues. V was shortened by 0 bases and J by 13 bases, with 18 bases between the two germline ends. CDR1 and CDR2 (germline): MNHEY, SVGEGT. The CDR3 DNA follows: TGTGCCAGCAGTTACTCTGCGGACGCCCCGCGAGTCACCTTC. Its translation: CASSYSADAPRVTF.

This clonotype came up many times. This chain uses TRBV7-9 with TRBJ2-5, with a possible D match to TRBD2 (7 bases). Trimming took off 1 base at V and 4 bases at J, with 13 bases between the two ends. The CDR3 spans 15 residues. The germline gives CDR1 SEHNR, CDR2 FQNEAQ (reference sequence). CDR3: CASSLGRGLPETQYF. The CDR3 DNA reads as TGTGCCAGCAGCTTAGGCAGGGGACTACCAGAGACCCAGTACTTC.

V and J are TRBV10-3 and TRBJ2-2, with 7 positions matching TRBD1. The germline V gene has CDR1 ENHRY and CDR2 SYGVKD. The CDR3 has 16 residues. V shed 9 bases and J 7 bases; nucleotides not matched to a gene: 17. The CDR3 sequence is CAISKTPTGEFGELFF. CDR3 DNA: TGTGCCATATCAAAAACGCCTACAGGGGAGTTCGGGGAGCTGTTTTTT.

This clonotype was recorded a few times. The V call is TRBV5-1, the J call TRBJ2-1; the match to TRBD2 covers 8 bases. Looked up from germline, CDR1 is SGHRS and CDR2 is YFSETQ. This CDR3 comprises 15 residues. Trimming cost V 0 bases and J 8 bases; bases outside gene matches: 7. The CDR3 DNA sequence: TGCGCCAGCAGCTTGGCCGGGACTAGGCTCGATGAGCAGTTCTTC. It yields the protein CASSLAGTRLDEQFF.

The V gene is TRBV29-1, the J gene TRBJ2-7; 9 nucleotides agree with TRBD1. The germline gives CDR1 SQVTM, CDR2 ANQGSEA. V lost 0 bases and J lost 3; bases outside the gene matches: 6. The CDR3 totals 15 residues. In nucleotides, the CDR3 is TGCAGCGTTGAAGAACCTCCGGGACAGGGCTACGAGCAGTACTTC. This gives the protein CSVEEPPGQGYEQYF.

This clonotype was seen only a few times. The gene calls are TRBV4-1 and TRBJ2-1; D is unclear. The CDR3 is 14 amino acids. V was cut by 0 bases and J by 10 bases, with 13 bases left in between. The germline V gene has CDR1 MGHRA and CDR2 YSYEKL. As DNA, the CDR3 is TGCGCCAGCAGCCAAGAGCTGGTTATCCGCGAGCAGTTCTTC. The encoded protein is CASSQELVIREQFF.

This clonotype was counted many times. An end of the junction differs from the germline gene, which may be a read error. The chain recombines TRBV12-3 or TRBV12-4 with TRBJ2-2; 7 bases map to TRBD2. The CDR3 extends over 15 amino acids. This CDR3 is CASSFLAGNTGELFF. The CDR3 region has the DNA TGCGCCAGCAGCTTTTTAGCGGGTAACACCGGGGAGCTGTTTTTT.

The genes are TRBV7-3 and TRBJ2-1; 7 bases are a match to TRBD1. Trimming removed 6 bases from V and 8 bases from J; junction bases left unmatched: 7. The CDR3 has 13 amino acids. Looked up from germline, CDR1 is SGHTA and CDR2 is FQGTGA. CDR3 protein: CASRGGAADEQFF. CDR3 sequence (DNA): TGTGCCAGCAGAGGGGGCGCCGCGGATGAGCAGTTCTTC.

This clonotype turned up a few times. The CDR3 here is CASSPSAGDYEQFF. DNA for the CDR3: TGCGCCAGCAGCCCGTCAGCGGGAGACTATGAGCAGTTCTTC. The chain uses TRBV4-3 and TRBJ2-1; TRBD2 matches 8 bases. CDR1 is LGHNA, CDR2 YSLEER, per germline. The CDR3 contains 14 residues. Losses at the gene ends were 4 bases for V and 8 bases for J; bases not matched to a gene: 7.

This clonotype occurred many times. This chain joins TRBV6-4 and TRBJ2-1, with 12 bases aligning to TRBD2. The V and J ends lost 7 bases and 7 bases, in that order; junction bases with no gene match: 8. This CDR3 is 15 amino acids long. Germline loops: CDR1 MRHNA, CDR2 SNTAGT. The CDR3 region is CASTPGLAGNNEQFF. The CDR3 coding sequence is TGTGCCAGCACCCCCGGACTAGCGGGAAATAATGAGCAGTTCTTC.

This clonotype was seen repeatedly, ten times or more. This sequence joins TRBV4-2 and TRBJ1-2, with D possibly TRBD1 on 5 matching bases. V was shortened by 0 bases and J by 3 bases, with 14 bases between the two germline ends. Germline loops: CDR1 LGHNA, CDR2 YNFKEQ. The CDR3 has 16 amino acids. In DNA form, the CDR3 reads TGTGCCAGCAGCCAAGATCTAGTAGGGACCTACTATGGCTACACCTTC. This codes for CASSQDLVGTYYGYTF.

J is TRBJ2-1 and V is TRBV7-9; D is uncertain. CDR3 length equals 15 residues. Trimming cost V 2 bases and J 6 bases, with 14 bases left between them. CDR1 is SEHNR and CDR2 is FQNEAQ in the germline V gene (reference sequence). DNA for the CDR3: TGTGCCAGCAGCTTAATAGCAAATCAGGTCAATGAGCAGTTCTTC. This sequence encodes CASSLIANQVNEQFF. Drawing the rest from reference TRBV7-9 and TRBJ2-1, the complete variable domain is DTGVSQNPRHKITKRGQNVTFRCDPISEHNRLYWYRQTLGQGPEFLTYFQNEAQLEKSRLLSDRFSAERPKGSFSTLEIQRTEQGDSAMYLCASSLIANQVNEQFFGPGTRLTVL.

The sample holds many counts of this clonotype. The chain uses TRBV11-3 and TRBJ2-1; D remains ambiguous. V lost 5 bases and J 5 bases, leaving 7 bases between the germline ends. Germline V lookup: CDR1 SGHNT, CDR2 YENEEA. The CDR3 has 12 residues. CDR3 region: CASSPQNNEQFF. Written as DNA, the CDR3 is TGTGCCAGCAGCCCGCAGAACAATGAGCAGTTCTTC.

In its sample, this clonotype was seen a few times. The rearrangement joins TRBV4-3 to TRBJ2-1; TRBD2 might be the D (5 bases). Trimming took 0 bases from V and 6 from J, leaving 18 bases between them. Germline lookup yields CDR1 LGHNA and CDR2 YSLEER. The CDR3 covers 17 residues. For the CDR3, the DNA is TGCGCCAGCAGCCAAGATATGAGGGTGACCGTCGGCAATGAGCAGTTCTTC. Encoded protein: CASSQDMRVTVGNEQFF.

This clonotype was detected a few times. The rearrangement links TRBV6-6 to TRBJ2-4; D gene unclear. The CDR3 covers 13 residues. CDR1 and CDR2 from the germline V gene are MNHNY and SVGAGI (reference sequence). V dropped 10 bases and J dropped 0 bases, with 10 bases sitting between them. CDR3 nucleotides: TGTGCCACCGCTTTGATAGCCAAAAACATTCAGTACTTC. Its protein is CATALIAKNIQYF.